These 9 T cell receptor beta chains originate from one sample sequenced in a study of CD8 T cells in ankylosing spondylitis. Their antigens remain unidentified. Study findings and constraints: For ankylosing spondylitis blood, a TCR beta motif of roughly 8 highly homologous variants appeared characteristic.

TCRdb processed the 5' RACE reads anew with MiXCR; each CDR3 protein has one entry. Of a few hundred thousand distinct CDR3 sequences listed, 12% are singletons. The sample was blood, either unsorted or a sorted T cell fraction (not recorded which). Receptor source: a male donor with ankylosing spondylitis.

The V call is TRBV20-1, the J call TRBJ2-2; no firm D call. Trimming left V 7 bases short and J 7 bases short, with 4 bases between. The CDR3 is made up of 9 amino acids. Germline assignment: CDR1 DFQATT and CDR2 SNEGSKA (reference sequence). CDR3 nucleotides: TGCAGTGAGGACGGGGAGCTGTTTTTT. This translates into CSEDGELFF.

In this sample, this clonotype turned up a few times. V is TRBV5-6 and J is TRBJ1-5; no clear D. Deletions cut 4 bases from V and 3 bases from J, with 8 bases between. CDR1 and CDR2 (germline): SGHDT, YYEEEE. The CDR3 covers 13 residues. CDR3 protein: CASSGRNNQPQHF. CDR3 nucleotide sequence: TGTGCCAGCAGCGGGCGAAACAATCAGCCCCAGCATTTT. The full variable domain, its missing parts supplied by reference TRBV5-6 and TRBJ1-5, is DAGVTQSPTHLIKTRGQQVTLRCSPKSGHDTVSWYQQALGQGPQFIFQYYEEEERQRGNFPDRFSGHQFPNYSSELNVNALLLGDSALYLCASSGRNNQPQHFGDGTRLSIL.

The rearrangement uses TRBV29-1 and TRBJ1-1; a weak D match, TRBD1 (5 bases). Germline V gene data show CDR1 as SQVTM and CDR2 as ANQGSEA. The CDR3 has 13 amino acids. The V and J ends lost 6 bases and 0 bases respectively, with 11 bases between them. CDR3: CSVPRGLNTEAFF. The CDR3 DNA reads TGCAGCGTCCCGCGGGGCTTGAACACTGAAGCTTTCTTT.

The chain combines TRBV10-3 with TRBJ2-1; no definite D call. The CDR3 runs to 14 residues. Trimming took off 4 bases at V and 2 bases at J, with 9 bases between the two ends. Germline CDR1 ENHRY, CDR2 SYGVKD. CDR3 in amino acids: CAISVTETYNEQFF. Written as DNA, the CDR3 is TGTGCCATCAGTGTAACCGAGACCTACAATGAGCAGTTCTTC.

This rearrangement joins TRBV15 to TRBJ2-7; D may be TRBD2 (5 bases). CDR1 and CDR2 from the germline V gene are LNHNV and YYDKDF (reference sequence). V gave up 5 bases and J gave up 0 bases, with 14 bases separating them. The CDR3 has 15 residues. In DNA, the CDR3 is TGTGCCACCAGCGCCCGATCGGACTCCTCCTACGAGCAGTACTTC. It specifies CATSARSDSSYEQYF.

This clonotype was seen at least ten times. The chain has TRBV5-1 and TRBJ2-5; D is uncertain. This CDR3 comprises 14 residues. V was shortened by 5 bases and J by 2 bases, with 13 bases between the two germline ends. In germline, CDR1 is SGHRS, CDR2 YFSETQ. CDR3 nucleotides: TGCGCCAGCAGGAGGACCGTTACACAAGAGACCCAGTACTTC. It is translated as CASRRTVTQETQYF.

This clonotype turned up a few times. The gene calls are TRBV28 and TRBJ2-3; 12 nucleotides align to TRBD2. Germline CDR1 is MDHEN and CDR2 is SYDVKM. The CDR3 consists of 17 residues. V lost 2 bases to trimming and J lost 2 bases; unmatched junction nucleotides: 5. The CDR3 nucleotides are TGTGCCAGCAGTTTACCGGGACTAGCGGGTCCCACAGATACGCAGTATTTT. Translated: CASSLPGLAGPTDTQYF.

CDR3 protein: CASSDRDPDTQYF. The CDR3 bases are TGTGCCAGCAGTGACAGGGACCCAGATACGCAGTATTTT. This sequence joins TRBV6-4 and TRBJ2-3; D might be TRBD1 or TRBD2, each matching 5 bases. Germline CDR1 MRHNA, CDR2 SNTAGT. This CDR3 comprises 13 residues. V was cut by 2 bases and J by 4 bases, with 7 bases left in between.

This clonotype was seen only a few times. The genes are TRBV11-2 and TRBJ2-1; unclear D gene. The CDR3 totals 15 residues. From germline, CDR1 is SGHAT and CDR2 FQNNGV. The V and J ends lost 1 base and 4 bases respectively, with 11 bases between them. The CDR3 DNA reads TGTGCCAGCAGCTTAGTGATCCGGTCGTACAATGAGCAGTTCTTC. Translated, it gives CASSLVIRSYNEQFF.